The 8 T cell receptor beta chains below all came from one sample that was sequenced in a study of CDR3 diversity in severe acne. TCRdb re-derived calls from the PCR reads in MiXCR, one entry per CDR3 protein. The sample records about 100,000 distinct CDR3 sequences, 51% being singletons. Sequenced input: blood. These receptors originate from a male donor with acne.

A note on this clonotype: With a much larger clone just one base away, this may be a read error. The conserved closing phenylalanine or tryptophan is absent in this CDR3, likely reflecting a read error. CDR3 sequence: CASSRLLHTGELFS. The CDR3 DNA is TGTGCCAGTTCCCGCCTCTTACACACCGGGGAGCTGTTTTCT. This chain links TRBV19 with TRBJ2-2; no firm D call. V was trimmed by 8 bases and J by 3 bases, leaving 13 bases between them. The CDR3 runs 14 residues. Germline CDR1 reads LNHDA; CDR2 reads SQIVND (reference sequence).

A word on this clonotype: Lacking the conserved final phenylalanine or tryptophan, this CDR3 likely reflects a read error. The DNA is left out, because the CDR3 cannot be placed on it with certainty; the CDR3 is given as TCRdb lists it. This chain joins TRBV2 and TRBJ2-1; TRBD2, the D gene given by the table, was not confirmed from the DNA. The CDR3 contains 15 residues when both ends are counted. Germline assignment: CDR1 SNHLY and CDR2 FYNNEI. CDR3 sequence: CASSAERESPLHFGN.

This clonotype was recorded at least ten times. The rearrangement joins TRBV7-9 to TRBJ2-1; 8 bases are a match to TRBD1. Germline loops: CDR1 SEHNR, CDR2 FQNEAQ (reference sequence). V lost 2 bases to trimming and J lost 5 bases; unmatched junction nucleotides: 2. The CDR3 has 14 amino acids. CDR3 nucleotide sequence: TGTGCCAGCAGCTTAACGACAGGGGACAATGAGCAGTTCTTC. Encoded protein: CASSLTTGDNEQFF.

This chain uses TRBV2 with TRBJ2-3, with 8 bases that match TRBD1. Per germline, CDR1 SNHLY and CDR2 FYNNEI. The CDR3 runs to 15 residues. Trimming cost V 6 bases and J 1 base; bases outside gene matches: 6. The CDR3 sequence: CASSSDRAGTDTQYF. Here the CDR3 DNA reads TGTGCCAGCAGCTCGGACAGGGCGGGCACAGATACGCAGTATTTT.

This clonotype has only one observation. V is TRBV29-1 and J is TRBJ1-1; 7 nucleotides match TRBD1. The V segment lost 6 bases and the J segment 4 bases; nucleotides outside the gene matches: 8. This CDR3 has 13 amino acids. In germline, CDR1 is SQVTM, CDR2 ANQGSEA. CDR3 sequence (DNA): TGCAGCGTGATACAGGGGTTTGGCACTGAAGCTTTCTTT. Translating gives CSVIQGFGTEAFF. The whole variable domain, filled in from reference TRBV29-1 and TRBJ1-1, reads SAVISQKPSRDICQRGTSLTIQCQVDSQVTMMFWYRQQPGQSLTLIATANQGSEATYESGFVIDKFPISRPNLTFSTLTVSNMSPEDSSIYLCSVIQGFGTEAFFGQGTRLTVV.

V usage is TRBV7-6 and J usage is TRBJ2-5; 7 bases match TRBD1. Germline V gene lookup returns CDR1 SGHVS and CDR2 FNYEAQ. The J segment lost 5 bases and the V segment lost 6 bases, leaving 6 bases of the junction unmatched. CDR3 length equals 13 residues. CDR3 coding DNA: TGTGCCAGCAGGAGGGACAGAGTGGAGACCCAGTACTTC. Protein product: CASRRDRVETQYF.

Many counts were recorded for this clonotype. The V call is TRBV5-1, the J call TRBJ2-3; TRBD1 agrees at 10 bases. V shed 5 bases, J shed 6 bases, and the junction held 3 bases outside the gene matches. This CDR3 is 13 amino acids long. The germline gives CDR1 SGHRS, CDR2 YFSETQ. The CDR3 here is CASSGTGEDTQYF. The DNA of the CDR3 is TGCGCCAGCAGTGGGACAGGGGAGGATACGCAGTATTTT. Drawing the rest from reference TRBV5-1 and TRBJ2-3, the complete variable domain is KAGVTQTPRYLIKTRGQQVTLSCSPISGHRSVSWYQQTPGQGLQFLFEYFSETQRNKGNFPGRFSGRQFSNSRSEMNVSTLELGDSALYLCASSGTGEDTQYFGPGTRLTVL.

The table lists this clonotype with a few counts. V gene TRBV15 combines with J gene TRBJ1-4; no definite D call. Germline V gene data show CDR1 as LNHNV and CDR2 as YYDKDF (reference sequence). The CDR3 runs to 13 residues. With 5 bases removed from V and 7 bases from J, the gap between germline ends came to 11 bases. CDR3 DNA sequence: TGTGCCACCAGCTCATCAAGGAGTGAAAAACTGTTTTTT. The encoded protein is CATSSSRSEKLFF.